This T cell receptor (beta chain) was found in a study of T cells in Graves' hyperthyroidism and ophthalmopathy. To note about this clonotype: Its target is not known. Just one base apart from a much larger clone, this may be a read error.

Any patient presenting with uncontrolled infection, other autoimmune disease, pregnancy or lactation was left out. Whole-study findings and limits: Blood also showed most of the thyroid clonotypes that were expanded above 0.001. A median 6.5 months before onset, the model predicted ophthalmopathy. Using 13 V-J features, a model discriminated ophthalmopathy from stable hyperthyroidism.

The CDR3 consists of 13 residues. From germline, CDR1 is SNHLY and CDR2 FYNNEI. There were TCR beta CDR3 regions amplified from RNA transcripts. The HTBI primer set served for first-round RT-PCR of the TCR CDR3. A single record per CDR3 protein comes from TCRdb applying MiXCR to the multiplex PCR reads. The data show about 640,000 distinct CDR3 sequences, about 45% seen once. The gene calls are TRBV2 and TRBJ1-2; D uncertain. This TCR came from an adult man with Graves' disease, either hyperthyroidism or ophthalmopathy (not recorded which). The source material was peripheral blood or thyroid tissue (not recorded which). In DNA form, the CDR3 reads TGTGCCATCAGTGAATGGGGTGATAATGGCTACACCTTC. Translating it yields CAISEWGDNGYTF. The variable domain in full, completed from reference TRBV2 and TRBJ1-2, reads EPEVTQTPSHQVTQMGQEVILRCVPISNHLYFYWYRQILGQKVEFLVSFYNNEISEKSEIFDDQFSVERPDGSNFTLKIRSTKLEDSAMYFCAISEWGDNGYTFGSGTRLTVV.